These 2 T cell receptor beta chains were all obtained from the same sample, sequenced in a study of cytomegalovirus exposure and HLA in healthy donors. A multiplex PCR was run with 60 Vbeta primers and 13 Jbeta primers. Profiling relied on immunoSEQ multiplex PCR, and the TCRdb table lists in-frame clones only, not all of them. The sample carries 85,000 to 100,000 clones, about 81% recorded once. Sequences were obtained from PBMCs. Receptors originate from a woman in her forties in good health and CMV-seropositive.

This sequence joins TRBV2 and TRBJ2-1; D is uncertain. CDR1 and CDR2 (germline): SNHLY, FYNNEI. The CDR3 is 11 amino acids. The V end lost 11 bases, the J end lost 8 bases, and 13 bases lay between the germline ends. The CDR3 region is CARSNSDEQFF. For the CDR3, the DNA is TGTGCCCGGAGTAACTCGGATGAGCAGTTCTTC.

The CDR3 sequence: CASSRTSGRRGYEQYF. CDR3 in DNA: TGTGCCAGCAGCAGGACTAGCGGGAGGCGAGGCTACGAGCAGTACTTC. The chain is built from TRBV28 and TRBJ2-7, with 14 bases identical to TRBD2. V was pared by 6 bases and J by 3 bases, with 7 bases of the junction left unmatched. The germline CDR1 and CDR2 sequences are MDHEN and SYDVKM. The CDR3 spans 16 residues.